This T cell receptor beta chain was observed in a study of Graves' ophthalmopathy and Graves' hyperthyroidism listed by TCRdb under 2018. Context from the whole study: Peripheral blood was collected before any treatment was given, at the time of initial diagnosis. To tell Graves' ophthalmopathy apart from Graves' hyperthyroidism, and to predict which patients would progress to ophthalmopathy, the study relied on TCR beta repertoire signatures. In total, 120 to 150 blood samples were TCR-sequenced: fewer than 50 ophthalmopathy, some 72 hyperthyroidism and some 17 hyperthyroidism-to-ophthalmopathy patients. To explore V-J signatures that separate ophthalmopathy from hyperthyroidism, a discovery set of about 98 patients was enrolled, consisting of 40 to 45 with ophthalmopathy and around 57 with stable hyperthyroidism. The independent validation cohort included 18 hyperthyroidism patients plus 17 patients who later progressed from hyperthyroidism to ophthalmopathy. In about 6 hyperthyroidism patients, T-cell repertoires of thyroid tissue and blood were compared. After sampling, hyperthyroidism patients received methimazole starting at 30 mg daily, and ophthalmopathy patients received high-dose intravenous methylprednisolone. The study at large found these results: Sample size was not statistically predetermined, and group allocation was not concealed from the investigators. The 13-signature model separated ophthalmopathy from stable hyperthyroidism with approximately 90% sensitivity and approximately 83% specificity in cross-validation, and 80%/75% in the test set. In validation, the model predicted ophthalmopathy progression with more than 55% sensitivity and 72.22% specificity; around twelve predicted patients were CT-confirmed with GO in a median of roughly 6.8 months. Most of the expanded thyroid clonotypes with a frequency above 0.001 were also detected in blood, and it was suggested that the thyroid immune response may be reflected by blood repertoires.

For repertoire sequencing, TCR beta CDR3 regions were amplified from RNA transcripts. A first-round RT-PCR used HTBI primers with the Qiagen OneStep RT-PCR kit, followed by a second-round multiplex PCR, size selection and purification. The libraries underwent paired-end sequencing with 100 bp reads on an Illumina HiSeq2000. Under the source paper's analysis protocol: SOAPnuke was used to process the reads, throwing out any read that had adapters, had uncalled bases, had a mean Phred below 15, or lacked an exact constant-primer or identifier match. COPE v1.2.5 was used to merge high-quality paired reads. Unique nucleotide sequences were defined as clonotypes and aligned to IMGT TRB V, D and J references using MiTCR v1.1. Only V-J combinations with frequency above 0.0001 were analysed, covering 99% to 99.2% of repertoires. A TCR clonal expansion and chaos score per V-J combination was defined as the ratio of F50 clonal expansion to chaos observed in the TCRdist matrix. Welch's t-statistics and random forest were used to narrow the features down to 10 to 15 V-J combinations, which were then fed into a naive Bayes classifier. The Morisita-Horn index was used to measure how similar the thyroid and blood repertoires were. TCRdb reprocessed the public reads (quality trimming at Q25 with fastp, clone calling with MiXCR) and kept in-frame beta chains. Entries are consolidated by CDR3 protein sequence, retaining the most common genes and DNA. The V and J calls shown here were made by TCRdb, not taken from the authors' results. Within this sample are more than 300,000 distinct CDR3 sequences, with 17% of them counted one time only. The ten largest make up roughly 2.4% of the sample.

Hyperthyroidism was defined as stable when no progression to ophthalmopathy occurred within 18 months of follow-up. Patients with hyperthyroidism were aged 18 to 65 years, had been newly diagnosed, and had a disease duration of less than 2 months. Patients were excluded if they had other autoimmune diseases, uncontrolled infections, pregnancy or lactation. Diagnosis was based on clinical symptoms, serum thyroxine, TRAb, thyroid ultrasound and orbital computed tomography. Ficoll-Paque density gradient centrifugation was used to isolate PBMCs from around 10 ml of fresh peripheral blood. Trizol reagent was used to extract the total RNA, and its quality was then checked on an Agilent 2100 Bioanalyzer. Notes on this clonotype: Its cognate antigen has yet to be identified. No quality values exist for individual bases; no much larger clone is one base distant.

The sample taken for sequencing was peripheral blood. This TCR derives from an adult woman with stable Graves' hyperthyroidism.

The nucleotides read TGTGCCAGCAGCCCTCTAACAGGGGGCTACGAGCAGTACTTC. Its translation is CASSPLTGGYEQYF. The sequence joins TRBV7-2 to TRBJ2-7; 8 bases in the middle match TRBD1. Clipping removes 5 bases from V and 3 bases from J, with 6 as the unmatched junction base count. CDR1 SGHTA and CDR2 FQGNSA were looked up in the germline V gene. The CDR3 sequence holds 14 residues, the cysteine and phenylalanine included. Just the 42-base CDR3 DNA is kept, in frame starting at base 1.